This T cell receptor beta chain was found in a study of T cell changes during pregnancy in multiple sclerosis. Generated by immunoSEQ multiplex PCR, the TCRdb table keeps only in-frame clones and is missing some. The sample has tens of thousands of clones, about nine tenths seen once. This CDR3 is built from 15 residues. The ends were cut back, 0 bases at V and 0 bases at J, with 10 bases in the middle. Germline V gene data show CDR1 as SGHRS and CDR2 as YFSETQ. This chain joins TRBV5-1 and TRBJ2-7, with D possibly being TRBD2 (6 bases). This specimen consisted of CD8+ T cells from peripheral blood mononuclear cells, obtained in the first trimester of pregnancy. The source is a female donor with multiple sclerosis, enrolled in a pregnancy study. CDR3 region: CASSLAGGRSYEQYF. For the CDR3, the DNA is TGCGCCAGCAGCTTGGCCGGGGGTCGCTCCTACGAGCAGTACTTC.